Presented here are 9 T cell receptor beta chains from one specimen sequenced in a study of long-term antiretroviral therapy in people with HIV. They ran version v3.0 of the immunoSEQ assay at survey level. Method: immunoSEQ multiplex PCR; TCRdb's copy keeps in-frame clones and lacks some. In the table there are 25,000 to 35,000 clones, almost 95% of which are singletons. Sequenced here: unsorted PBMCs, sampled approximately 7.1 years after starting antiretroviral therapy. The source of these receptors is a man aged 45-60 years with HIV.

This chain uses TRBV5-5 with TRBJ1-5; TRBD1 matches at 10 bases. V shed 0 bases, J shed 5 bases, and the junction held 5 bases outside the gene matches. The germline CDR1 and CDR2 sequences are SGHKS and YYEKEE (reference sequence). The CDR3 runs 16 residues. The CDR3 here is CASSLVSTGGDQPQHF. CDR3 sequence (DNA): TGTGCCAGCAGCTTGGTCTCGACAGGGGGCGATCAGCCCCAGCATTTT. Supplemented by reference TRBV5-5 and TRBJ1-5, the full variable domain reads DAGVTQSPTHLIKTRGQQVTLRCSPISGHKSVSWYQQVLGQGPQFIFQYYEKEERGRGNFPDRFSARQFPNYSSELNVNALLLGDSALYLCASSLVSTGGDQPQHFGDGTRLSIL.

V usage is TRBV5-1 and J usage is TRBJ1-4; TRBD1 aligns across 9 bases. Unmatched junction bases numbered 2, after V lost 5 bases and J lost 6 bases. The germline V gene encodes CDR1 SGHRS and CDR2 YFSETQ. The CDR3 runs to 13 residues. The CDR3: CASRWTGDEKLFF. The CDR3 nucleotides read TGCGCCAGCAGATGGACAGGGGATGAAAAACTGTTTTTT. Using reference TRBV5-1 and TRBJ1-4 for the parts outside the CDR3, the full variable domain is KAGVTQTPRYLIKTRGQQVTLSCSPISGHRSVSWYQQTPGQGLQFLFEYFSETQRNKGNFPGRFSGRQFSNSRSEMNVSTLELGDSALYLCASRWTGDEKLFFGSGTQLSVL.

V and J are TRBV7-2 and TRBJ2-7; TRBD1 agrees at 7 bases. Trimming removed 5 bases from V and 4 bases from J; junction bases left unmatched: 8. CDR3 length equals 14 residues. Per the germline V gene, CDR1 is SGHTA and CDR2 is FQGNSA. For the CDR3, the DNA is TGTGCCAGCAGCGTCGACAGGGAAAGGTACGAGCAGTACTTC. The encoded protein is CASSVDRERYEQYF.

The V call is TRBV6-5, the J call TRBJ2-1, with 9 bases fitting TRBD2. Losses at the gene ends were 2 bases for V and 6 bases for J; bases not matched to a gene: 5. This CDR3 comprises 15 residues. Germline CDR1 and CDR2: MNHEY and SVGAGI. In nucleotides, the CDR3 is TGTGCCAGCAGTTACGGCGGGGGGGCCCGCAATGAGCAGTTCTTC. Protein sequence: CASSYGGGARNEQFF.

This clone is medium-sized. The chain is built from TRBV4-3 and TRBJ1-1; 9 bases match TRBD1. V lost 6 bases to trimming and J lost 0 bases; unmatched junction nucleotides: 5. Per the germline V gene, CDR1 is LGHNA and CDR2 is YSLEER. This CDR3 contains 15 residues. CDR3: CASSLDRGMNTEAFF. The CDR3, as DNA: TGCGCCAGCAGTTTGGACAGGGGTATGAACACTGAAGCTTTCTTT.

The V and J genes are TRBV7-9 and TRBJ2-7; 7 positions agree with TRBD1. Germline loops: CDR1 SEHNR, CDR2 FQNEAQ (reference sequence). The CDR3 has 16 amino acids. J gave up 5 bases and V 5 bases, and 15 bases lay outside the gene matches. The CDR3 spells CASSPAGRGRKDEQYF. The CDR3 DNA is TGTGCCAGCAGCCCGGCTGGAAGGGGGCGCAAGGACGAGCAGTACTTC.

The genes are TRBV19 and TRBJ2-5, with 11 bases identical to TRBD1. Losses at the gene ends were 6 bases for V and 0 bases for J; bases not matched to a gene: 6. The CDR3 has 16 residues. Germline loops: CDR1 LNHDA, CDR2 SQIVND (reference sequence). CDR3 nucleotides: TGTGCCAGTAGGGGAAGGGGACAGGGGGACCAAGAGACCCAGTACTTC. Translation gives CASRGRGQGDQETQYF.

This sequence joins TRBV27 and TRBJ2-2; D not certain. The CDR3 loop spans 15 amino acids. Germline loops: CDR1 MNHEY, CDR2 SMNVEV (reference sequence). With 5 bases removed from V and 2 bases from J, the gap between germline ends came to 12 bases. The CDR3 DNA sequence: TGTGCCAGCAGTCTAAGAACTCCCAACACCGGGGAGCTGTTTTTT. This codes for CASSLRTPNTGELFF.

Here the CDR3 DNA reads TGTGCCAGCAGCTCTGTCCCTGGTGGCTACACCTTC. Amino acid sequence: CASSSVPGGYTF. The V call is TRBV7-2, the J call TRBJ1-2; D remains ambiguous. Trimming took 4 bases from V and 7 from J, leaving 10 bases between them. Germline-derived CDR1 and CDR2 are SGHTA and FQGNSA. This CDR3 contains 12 residues.